The present T cell receptor beta chain was sequenced within a study of blood T cell repertoires in COVID-19. Study-level background: Donors in the United States, Italy and Spain gave samples during acute or convalescent COVID-19. PBMCs, B-cell-depleted T cells, or T cells provided the cDNA or gDNA that made up the material.

Study processing details: Amplified reference gene primers provided the basis for estimating nucleated cell counts. Measured with immunoSEQ multiplex PCR; TCRdb has only the in-frame clones, and not every one. The V and J calls and the clone size are those of that table, but D and trimming were determined from the DNA. The table records under 120,000 clones, around 91% of them present only once. The CDR3 extends over 16 amino acids. The germline V gene encodes CDR1 LGHNA and CDR2 YSLEER. With 0 bases clipped from V and 3 bases from J, the junction kept 6 bases outside the gene matches. This clonotype was obtained from a woman older than 75 with acute or convalescent COVID-19. This chain uses TRBV4-3 with TRBJ2-7; 9 nucleotides match TRBD1. The source material was peripheral blood. The chain's CDR3 is CASSQDTGGSFYEQYF. The CDR3 bases are TGCGCCAGCAGCCAAGACACAGGGGGCTCTTTCTACGAGCAGTACTTC.